Following are 6 T cell receptor beta chains from one sample sequenced in a study of T cell responses to AZD1222 COVID-19 vaccine. Some clones are missing from TCRdb's copy, which holds only in-frame ones; the method was immunoSEQ multiplex PCR. The profile shows some 130,000 clones, just over 85% of them singletons. The specimen was peripheral blood, collected on day 0 of AZD1222 vaccination. The receptors derive from an adult in good health.

V usage is TRBV7-9 and J usage is TRBJ1-2; D uncertain. V lost 0 bases to trimming and J lost 3 bases, with 8 bases between them. This CDR3 spans 14 amino acids. Germline V CDR1 and CDR2: SEHNR, FQNEAQ (reference sequence). The chain's CDR3 is CASSLAGNDYGYTF. The CDR3 DNA is TGTGCCAGCAGCTTAGCGGGGAACGACTATGGCTACACCTTC.

The chain links TRBV7-2 to TRBJ2-3; 8 bases align to TRBD2. Losses at the gene ends were 2 bases for V and 3 bases for J; bases not matched to a gene: 7. Germline V gene data show CDR1 as SGHTA and CDR2 as FQGNSA. The CDR3 spans 16 residues. The CDR3 DNA is TGTGCCAGCAGCTTACACGGGGGGGCCAGGACAGATACGCAGTATTTT. Translated: CASSLHGGARTDTQYF.

This clone was detected a few times. This rearrangement joins TRBV5-5 to TRBJ2-3; D tentatively reads TRBD1 or TRBD2 (6 bases each). This CDR3 has 16 amino acids. V was cut by 7 bases and J by 6 bases, with 24 bases left in between. Per the germline V gene, CDR1 is SGHKS and CDR2 is YYEKEE (reference sequence). The DNA of the CDR3 is TGTGCCAGCCGCCCTGGGGGGCCCATCCTTTTGGATACGCAGTATTTT. It codes for CASRPGGPILLDTQYF.

The V call is TRBV11-2, the J call TRBJ1-2; D perhaps matches TRBD1 (5 bases). The germline V gene has CDR1 SGHAT and CDR2 FQNNGV. Between the trimmed V and J ends, which lost 5 bases and 4 bases, there was a span of 8 bases. The CDR3 has 12 amino acids. The CDR3, as DNA: TGTGCCAGCAGCCACGACAGCTATGGCTACACCTTC. This gives the protein CASSHDSYGYTF.

The V call is TRBV6-6, the J call TRBJ1-1; weak D call: TRBD1 (5 bases). The CDR3 extends over 13 amino acids. Germline CDR1 is MNHNY and CDR2 is SVGAGI (reference sequence). The V end lost 11 bases, the J end lost 2 bases, and 15 bases lay between the germline ends. The CDR3: CACQRQPNTEAFF. The CDR3 nucleotides read TGTGCCTGTCAGAGACAGCCAAACACTGAAGCTTTCTTT.

The chain is built from TRBV6-6 and TRBJ1-3; no clear D gene. The germline V and J ends were trimmed by 3 bases and 0 bases, with 12 bases remaining between them. The CDR3 is 16 amino acids. Germline V gene lookup returns CDR1 MNHNY and CDR2 SVGAGI (reference sequence). CDR3 sequence: CASSYLSLNSGNTIYF. The CDR3 nucleotides read TGTGCCAGCAGTTATTTATCACTCAACTCTGGAAACACCATATATTTT.